Below, 31 T cell receptor beta chains from the same sample are listed, as sequenced in a study of T cells in tuberculosis. The time point: new active TB diagnosis, blood taken before or within 7 days of starting treatment. TCRdb's table, derived via immunoSEQ multiplex PCR, lists solely in-frame clones and lacks some. The sample lists 47,000 or so clones, about 95% occurring once. The sample in question was PBMCs, obtained at tuberculosis diagnosis. These receptors were collected from an adult with tuberculosis.

The V call is TRBV30, the J call TRBJ2-7; no clear D gene. Germline-derived CDR1 and CDR2 are GTSNPN and SVGIG (reference sequence). Trimming left V 3 bases short and J 0 bases short, with 6 bases between. CDR3 size: 12 residues. This CDR3 reads CAWRGSSYEQYF. CDR3 nucleotides: TGTGCCTGGAGGGGCAGCTCCTACGAGCAGTACTTC.

The rearrangement uses TRBV4-3 and TRBJ1-2; D not resolved. The CDR3 has 16 amino acids. Trimming cost V 1 base and J 0 bases, with 12 bases left between them. The V gene's germline CDR1 is LGHNA and CDR2 YSLEER. CDR3 DNA: TGCGCCAGCAGCCAAGGAGTGACCGCGGCTAACTATGGCTACACCTTC. This translates into CASSQGVTAANYGYTF.

V and J are TRBV30 and TRBJ1-2; the D gene is possibly TRBD1 (6 bases). The CDR3 is 12 amino acids. CDR1 GTSNPN and CDR2 SVGIG come from the germline V gene (reference sequence). Trimming pared 6 bases from V and 8 bases from J, leaving 16 bases between. CDR3 sequence: CACPSVGAGYTF. In DNA form, the CDR3 reads TGTGCCTGCCCTTCAGTGGGGGCCGGCTACACCTTC.

The rearrangement joins TRBV6-5 to TRBJ1-5; TRBD1 matches at 7 bases. The CDR3 is 13 amino acids. Germline CDR1 MNHEY, CDR2 SVGAGI. Trimming cost V 5 bases and J 4 bases; bases outside gene matches: 2. This CDR3 is CASSRTGNQPQHF. CDR3 DNA sequence: TGTGCCAGCAGTCGGACAGGAAATCAGCCCCAGCATTTT.

The chain has TRBV30 and TRBJ2-2; D uncertain. Trimming pared 2 bases from V and 5 bases from J, leaving 9 bases between. The CDR3 spans 13 residues. CDR1 is GTSNPN, CDR2 SVGIG, per germline (reference sequence). CDR3: CAWSRMATGELFF. The CDR3 DNA follows: TGTGCCTGGAGTCGCATGGCTACCGGGGAGCTGTTTTTT.

The chain recombines TRBV4-1 with TRBJ2-2; D remains ambiguous. Germline CDR1 reads MGHRA; CDR2 reads YSYEKL. The CDR3 is made up of 15 amino acids. The V gene lost 1 base and the J gene lost 4 bases, with 10 bases spanning the gap. Here the CDR3 reads CASSQGARSTGELFF. Written as DNA, the CDR3 is TGCGCCAGCAGCCAAGGGGCACGTAGCACCGGGGAGCTGTTTTTT.

J is TRBJ2-3 and V is TRBV11-2; TRBD1 matches 8 bases. Germline CDR1 reads SGHAT; CDR2 reads FQNNGV. V lost 5 bases to trimming and J lost 6 bases; unmatched junction nucleotides: 13. This CDR3 has 16 residues. CDR3 bases: TGTGCCAGCAGCCGACCCCGAGGACAGGGATTTGATACGCAGTATTTT. Translated: CASSRPRGQGFDTQYF.

This clone was counted once. The rearrangement uses TRBV12-5 and TRBJ2-1, with D possibly being TRBD2 (6 bases). The length of the CDR3 is 14 residues. Germline V CDR1 and CDR2: LGHNT, FRNRAP. The V end was cut by 6 bases, the J end by 5 bases, with 14 bases between. CDR3 coding DNA: TGTGCTAGTGGACCGGGACTTCGAGACAATGAGCAGTTCTTC. It translates to CASGPGLRDNEQFF.

The rearrangement joins TRBV28 to TRBJ2-5, with 8 positions matching TRBD1. The junction had 5 bases not matched to a gene; V was cut back by 5 bases and J by 3 bases. Germline CDR1 MDHEN, CDR2 SYDVKM. This CDR3 is 14 amino acids long. The CDR3 DNA sequence: TGTGCCAGCAGTACGGACAGGGTTGAAGAGACCCAGTACTTC. It specifies CASSTDRVEETQYF.

The chain is built from TRBV9 and TRBJ2-5, with 8 positions matching TRBD2. Germline loops: CDR1 SGDLS, CDR2 YYNGEE. Trimming at V came to 1 base and at J to 3 bases, leaving 5 bases not matched to a gene. This CDR3 is 15 amino acids long. In nucleotides, the CDR3 is TGTGCCAGCAGCGTAAGCGGGAGTGGGAAAGAGACCCAGTACTTC. As protein: CASSVSGSGKETQYF.

The chain is built from TRBV9 and TRBJ2-7; the match to TRBD2 covers 9 bases. CDR3 length: 15 residues. The J segment lost 2 bases and the V segment lost 4 bases, leaving 7 bases of the junction unmatched. Germline V gene data show CDR1 as SGDLS and CDR2 as YYNGEE. CDR3 region: CASSPSLAGAYEQYF. The CDR3 coding sequence is TGTGCCAGCAGCCCGAGCTTAGCGGGAGCCTACGAGCAGTACTTC.

This clone was detected only once. In DNA form, the CDR3 reads TGTGCCAGCAGCTTAGTAGGGAGAGGCACTGAAGCTTTCTTT. Its protein is CASSLVGRGTEAFF. The chain is built from TRBV13 and TRBJ1-1; no clear D gene. The CDR3 runs 14 residues. The V gene lost 1 base and the J gene lost 4 bases, with 10 bases spanning the gap. Germline V gives CDR1 PRHDT, CDR2 FYEKMQ (reference sequence).

V and J are TRBV5-8 and TRBJ2-1, with 7 positions matching TRBD1. Trimming removed 4 bases from V and 3 bases from J; junction bases left unmatched: 16. Germline assignment: CDR1 SGHTS and CDR2 YDEGEE. This CDR3 region has 18 residues. The CDR3 nucleotides read TGTGCCAGCAGCGCCGGGACAGTCACGACGGTGATCTACAATGAGCAGTTCTTC. It is translated as CASSAGTVTTVIYNEQFF.

This chain uses TRBV6-1 with TRBJ1-2; weak D call: TRBD1 (6 bases). CDR1 is MNHNS and CDR2 is SASEGT in the germline V gene. The CDR3 contains 14 residues. Deletions cut 1 base from V and 4 bases from J, with 10 bases between. In nucleotides, the CDR3 is TGTGCCAGCAGTGAAGGGACAGCTACCTATGGCTACACCTTC. It translates to CASSEGTATYGYTF.

V is TRBV30 and J is TRBJ2-3; 10 bases align to TRBD2. The CDR3 spans 14 residues. V shed 0 bases, J shed 7 bases, and the junction held 4 bases outside the gene matches. Per germline, CDR1 GTSNPN and CDR2 SVGIG (reference sequence). The CDR3 sequence: CAWSVLAGIHTQYF. The CDR3 DNA sequence: TGTGCCTGGAGTGTACTAGCGGGAATACATACGCAGTATTTT.

The CDR3 coding sequence is TGTGCCAGCAGGTCTAGCGGGAGGGGCACAGATACGCAGTATTTT. It is translated as CASRSSGRGTDTQYF. The chain couples TRBV5-6 to TRBJ2-3; the match to TRBD2 covers 12 bases. Per germline, CDR1 SGHDT and CDR2 YYEEEE. V was pared by 5 bases and J by 1 base, with 2 bases of the junction left unmatched. The CDR3 spans 15 residues.

V and J are TRBV5-1 and TRBJ1-1, with D possibly TRBD1 on 6 matching bases. The CDR3 has 11 amino acids. CDR1 is SGHRS and CDR2 is YFSETQ in the germline V gene. The V end was cut by 7 bases, the J end by 6 bases, with 10 bases between. The CDR3 here is CASSQGPEAFF. In DNA form, the CDR3 reads TGCGCCAGCTCCCAGGGGCCTGAAGCTTTCTTT.

The V and J genes are TRBV7-9 and TRBJ2-5; D might be TRBD1 (5 bases). Germline loops: CDR1 SEHNR, CDR2 FQNEAQ (reference sequence). The CDR3 contains 16 residues. V lost 1 base to trimming and J lost 2 bases, with 14 bases between them. The CDR3 reads CASSLEIRGRQETQYF. The CDR3 DNA reads as TGTGCCAGCAGCTTAGAAATTAGGGGCAGACAAGAGACCCAGTACTTC.

V is TRBV28 and J is TRBJ1-1, with 7 bases fitting TRBD1. Trimming took 4 bases from V and 1 from J; bases not matched to a gene: 9. Germline CDR1 MDHEN, CDR2 SYDVKM. The length of the CDR3 is 16 residues. CDR3 coding DNA: TGTGCCAGCAGTTATTCTCTACGGGACAGGAACACTGAAGCTTTCTTT. This translates into CASSYSLRDRNTEAFF.

The chain couples TRBV5-1 to TRBJ2-5, with 7 nucleotides matching TRBD1. The trim removed 2 bases at V and 1 base at J, leaving 2 bases unmatched. CDR1 is SGHRS, CDR2 YFSETQ, per germline. The CDR3 consists of 14 residues. The chain's CDR3 is CASSFNRGQETQYF. CDR3 nucleotide sequence: TGCGCCAGCAGCTTTAACAGGGGCCAAGAGACCCAGTACTTC.

In its sample, this clone was seen once. CDR3 sequence (DNA): TGTGCCACTCAGAGCGGAGGGGACTCCTACGAGCAGTACTTC. Translated: CATQSGGDSYEQYF. J is TRBJ2-7 and V is TRBV10-3; D may be TRBD2 (6 bases). The CDR3 is 14 residues long. The V gene's germline CDR1 is ENHRY and CDR2 SYGVKD. V gave up 10 bases and J gave up 0 bases, with 16 bases separating them.

The J gene is TRBJ2-5, the V gene TRBV4-3, with TRBD1 as a possible D gene (5 bases). V was pared by 0 bases and J by 2 bases, with 16 bases between. The CDR3 loop spans 17 amino acids. Germline V gene data show CDR1 as LGHNA and CDR2 as YSLEER. CDR3 sequence: CASSQDRLGAEQETQYF. For the CDR3, the DNA is TGCGCCAGCAGCCAAGATCGTTTAGGGGCGGAACAAGAGACCCAGTACTTC.

The V gene is TRBV7-2, the J gene TRBJ2-1; 7 bases line up with TRBD1. Trimming cost V 2 bases and J 1 base; bases outside gene matches: 8. Germline-derived CDR1 and CDR2 are SGHTA and FQGNSA. The CDR3 contains 17 residues. Here the CDR3 DNA reads TGTGCCAGCAGCTTACTTAGGGGGCGTGGGTCCTACAATGAGCAGTTCTTC. Translation: CASSLLRGRGSYNEQFF.

The chain uses TRBV10-3 and TRBJ2-2; 10 nucleotides line up with TRBD1. There are 16 residues in the CDR3. Trimming cost V 11 bases and J 2 bases; bases outside gene matches: 11. From germline, CDR1 is ENHRY and CDR2 SYGVKD. The CDR3 bases are TGTGCCGTATTAGGGACAGGGGAACGAAACACCGGGGAGCTGTTTTTT. Residues: CAVLGTGERNTGELFF.

This sequence joins TRBV28 and TRBJ2-3, with D possibly matching TRBD1 (6 bases). Trimming left V 5 bases short and J 0 bases short, with 12 bases between. The CDR3 is 15 residues long. In germline, CDR1 is MDHEN, CDR2 SYDVKM. The CDR3, as DNA: TGTGCCAGCAGTACCCACAGGGATAGCACAGATACGCAGTATTTT. Translating gives CASSTHRDSTDTQYF. Together with reference TRBV28 and TRBJ2-3, the CDR3 gives the full variable domain: DVKVTQSSRYLVKRTGEKVFLECVQDMDHENMFWYRQDPGLGLRLIYFSYDVKMKEKGDIPEGYSVSREKKERFSLILESASTNQTSMYLCASSTHRDSTDTQYFGPGTRLTVL.

The chain has TRBV6-1 and TRBJ2-7, with D possibly TRBD2 on 5 matching bases. The CDR3 runs to 16 residues. Between the trimmed V and J ends, which lost 0 bases and 3 bases, there was a span of 15 bases. The germline V gene encodes CDR1 MNHNS and CDR2 SASEGT. The CDR3: CASSEASWDRDYEQYF. CDR3 in DNA: TGTGCCAGCAGTGAAGCGTCATGGGATCGGGACTACGAGCAGTACTTC.

The rearrangement joins TRBV6-5 to TRBJ2-1; 10 bases are shared with TRBD1. J lost 1 base, V lost 6 bases, and 3 bases had no gene match. CDR3 length equals 15 residues. Germline loops: CDR1 MNHEY, CDR2 SVGAGI. In DNA, the CDR3 is TGTGCCAGCAGCCGGACAGGGGGTTCCTACAATGAGCAGTTCTTC. It is translated as CASSRTGGSYNEQFF.

This clone was detected a few times. This rearrangement joins TRBV18 to TRBJ2-7; 14 bases line up with TRBD2. From germline, CDR1 is KGHSH and CDR2 LQKENI. V dropped 2 bases and J dropped 7; count of bases not matched to a gene: 4. The CDR3 consists of 15 residues. CDR3 sequence: CASSPAGLAGEEQYF. CDR3 DNA sequence: TGTGCCAGCTCACCAGCGGGACTAGCGGGAGAGGAGCAGTACTTC.

This chain joins TRBV19 and TRBJ1-1; a possible D gene is TRBD1 (5 bases). Trimming cost V 4 bases and J 0 bases, with 12 bases left between them. The CDR3 is 15 amino acids. The germline gives CDR1 LNHDA, CDR2 SQIVND (reference sequence). CDR3 protein: CASSRDRIMNTEAFF. In nucleotides, the CDR3 is TGTGCCAGTAGTAGAGACAGAATAATGAACACTGAAGCTTTCTTT.

The rearrangement joins TRBV28 to TRBJ1-1; D is unresolved. The CDR3 spans 13 residues. The V end lost 7 bases, the J end lost 0 bases, and 9 bases lay between the germline ends. Germline CDR1 reads MDHEN; CDR2 reads SYDVKM. CDR3 DNA sequence: TGTGCCAGCACCCCCCCCATGAACACTGAAGCTTTCTTT. This codes for CASTPPMNTEAFF.

This clone was observed a single time. The rearrangement uses TRBV6-6 and TRBJ1-4; a possible D gene is TRBD1 (6 bases). Germline V lookup: CDR1 MNHNY, CDR2 SVGAGI (reference sequence). This CDR3 contains 15 residues. V was pared by 7 bases and J by 2 bases, with 14 bases between. The CDR3 DNA sequence: TGTGCCAGCACTCCATTTCAGGGGACTAATGAAAAACTGTTTTTT. This encodes CASTPFQGTNEKLFF.